This record concerns one T cell receptor (beta chain) sequence. Its specificity is unknown. PCR primers comprised 60 Vbeta and 13 Jbeta primers. The assay was immunoSEQ multiplex PCR, and TCRdb's table has in-frame clones only and misses some. The top ten hold about 3.9% of the sample, which has around 120,000 clones, 81% seen once. This CDR3 has 16 residues. Germline V gives CDR1 ENHRY, CDR2 SYGVKD. The J segment lost 6 bases and the V segment lost 8 bases, leaving 8 bases of the junction unmatched. This specimen belongs to a study of cytomegalovirus exposure and HLA in healthy donors. General study results and limits: Certain indistinguishable V segments, among them TRBV6-2 and TRBV6-3, were excluded.

J is TRBJ2-2 and V is TRBV10-3, with 14 positions matching TRBD2. The clonotype comes from a woman under 40 in good health and CMV-seronegative. Sequencing was performed on PBMCs. The CDR3 bases are TGTGCCATCCCCGGGACTAGCGGGAGTTCGGCCGGGGAGCTGTTTTTT. It is translated as CAIPGTSGSSAGELFF.